The 10 T cell receptor beta chains below come from one sample, sequenced in a study of shared clonotypes between healthy human individuals. Profiling relied on immunoSEQ multiplex PCR, and the TCRdb table lists in-frame clones only, not all of them. This sample has around 2,100,000 clones, with roughly 95% found just once. Only CD45RO-negative cells positively selected for CCR7 counted as naive CD8 cells, so terminally differentiated effector memory CD45RA+ cells were excluded. The sequencing input was naive CD8+ T cells sorted from blood. The source is a man between 18 and 29 years old in good health.

The chain has TRBV2 and TRBJ1-1; 9 bases line up with TRBD1. CDR3 length: 14 amino acids. Germline V gives CDR1 SNHLY, CDR2 FYNNEI. With 6 bases clipped from V and 6 bases from J, the junction kept 8 bases outside the gene matches. The CDR3 nucleotides are TGTGCCAGCAGACCTGGGACAGGGCTCGCTGAAGCTTTCTTT. Residues: CASRPGTGLAEAFF.

This sequence joins TRBV19 and TRBJ2-7; 10 nucleotides agree with TRBD1. The CDR3 runs to 15 residues. From germline, CDR1 is LNHDA and CDR2 SQIVND (reference sequence). Trimming removed 3 bases from V and 4 bases from J; junction bases left unmatched: 6. As DNA, the CDR3 is TGTGCCAGTAGTATGACAGGGGGCGTTGTTTACGAGCAGTACTTC. Protein: CASSMTGGVVYEQYF.

The chain carries TRBV6-1 and TRBJ2-7; either TRBD1 or TRBD2 may fit D (5 bases each). The CDR3 has 13 residues. CDR1 is MNHNS, CDR2 SASEGT, per germline. Deletions cut 4 bases from V and 6 bases from J, with 13 bases between. This CDR3 reads CASSGGTISEQYF. The DNA of the CDR3 is TGTGCCAGCAGTGGAGGGACGATCAGCGAGCAGTACTTC.

Turning to this clone: Other DNA sequences of this sample code for an identical CDR3. The chain uses TRBV27 and TRBJ2-7; TRBD2 agrees at 9 bases. V was pared by 5 bases and J by 3 bases, with 8 bases of the junction left unmatched. From germline, CDR1 is MNHEY and CDR2 SMNVEV (reference sequence). This CDR3 is built from 15 residues. This chain's CDR3 is CASSPGLAGIYEQYF. The DNA for the CDR3 is TGTGCCAGCAGTCCGGGACTAGCAGGGATCTACGAGCAGTACTTC.

The J gene is TRBJ2-3, the V gene TRBV2; TRBD2 is a possible D gene (5 bases). The CDR3 is 14 amino acids. V lost 7 bases to trimming and J lost 1 base, with 12 bases between them. In germline, CDR1 is SNHLY, CDR2 FYNNEI. The CDR3: CASTPGRGTDTQYF. CDR3 bases: TGTGCCAGCACCCCGGGGAGAGGCACAGATACGCAGTATTTT.

The genes are TRBV4-1 and TRBJ2-7, with 9 nucleotides matching TRBD2. Trimming took 2 bases from V and 2 from J; bases not matched to a gene: 4. Germline-derived CDR1 and CDR2 are MGHRA and YSYEKL. The CDR3 has 15 amino acids. CDR3 nucleotides: TGCGCCAGCAGCCAAATAGCGGGAGTAACCTACGAGCAGTACTTC. Protein product: CASSQIAGVTYEQYF.

The chain couples TRBV11-2 to TRBJ2-3; possibly TRBD2 for D (5 bases). Trimming pared 0 bases from V and 1 base from J, leaving 11 bases between. Germline CDR1 SGHAT, CDR2 FQNNGV. The CDR3 runs 16 residues. DNA of the CDR3: TGTGCCAGCAGCTTAGATCATGCGGGCCGCACAGATACGCAGTATTTT. Translation: CASSLDHAGRTDTQYF. The full variable domain, in which reference TRBV11-2 and TRBJ2-3 provide the parts outside the CDR3, is EAGVAQSPRYKIIEKRQSVAFWCNPISGHATLYWYQQILGQGPKLLIQFQNNGVVDDSQLPKDRFSAERLKGVDSTLKIQPAKLEDSAVYLCASSLDHAGRTDTQYFGPGTRLTVL.

The CDR3 protein is CASREQGPFGEQYF. CDR3 nucleotides: TGTGCCAGCAGAGAGCAGGGACCGTTTGGCGAGCAGTACTTC. This chain links TRBV27 with TRBJ2-7, with D perhaps given as TRBD1 or TRBD2 (5 bases each). The CDR3 extends over 14 amino acids. Trimming shortened V by 6 bases and J by 6 bases, and 18 bases separated the two germline ends. The germline V gene encodes CDR1 MNHEY and CDR2 SMNVEV (reference sequence).

This rearrangement joins TRBV4-3 to TRBJ2-1; TRBD2 matches at 12 bases. V gave up 3 bases and J gave up 4 bases; unmatched junction bases: 4. Per germline, CDR1 LGHNA and CDR2 YSLEER. The CDR3 has 16 amino acids. CDR3 protein: CASSQSGLAGYNEQFF. Here the CDR3 DNA reads TGCGCCAGCAGCCAGTCGGGACTAGCGGGTTACAATGAGCAGTTCTTC.

The chain carries TRBV4-1 and TRBJ2-5; D unresolved. The CDR3 contains 15 residues. Germline CDR1 MGHRA, CDR2 YSYEKL. V lost 3 bases and J lost 3, with 14 bases in between. CDR3 in amino acids: CASSQETGLKETQYF. CDR3 in DNA: TGCGCCAGCAGCCAGGAAACGGGTTTAAAAGAGACCCAGTACTTC.